The 14 T cell receptor beta chains below were found in one sample sequenced in a study of PD-L1 blockade in urothelial cancer. The time point denotes: peripheral blood 6 weeks after treatment start. The table came from immunoSEQ multiplex PCR; TCRdb's copy has only in-frame clones and leaves some out. The repertoire consists of around 62,000 clones, with 88% occurring once and the leading ten covering around 11%. The input for sequencing was PBMCs, taken around atezolizumab (anti-PD-L1) treatment. The receptors were sampled from a man aged 55 to 70 with urothelial cancer.

The chain carries TRBV19 and TRBJ2-2, with D perhaps matching TRBD2 (5 bases). Germline CDR1 is LNHDA and CDR2 is SQIVND (reference sequence). The ends were cut back, 8 bases at V and 7 bases at J, with 14 bases in the middle. The CDR3 loop spans 13 amino acids. In DNA form, the CDR3 reads TGTGCCAGTGGCCAGAATGCGGGCGGGGAGCTGTTTTTT. Encoded protein: CASGQNAGGELFF. Using reference TRBV19 and TRBJ2-2 for the parts outside the CDR3, the full variable domain is DGGITQSPKYLFRKEGQNVTLSCEQNLNHDAMYWYRQDPGQGLRLIYYSQIVNDFQKGDIAEGYSVSREKKESFPLTVTSAQKNPTAFYLCASGQNAGGELFFGEGSRLTVL.

As DNA, the CDR3 is TGTGCCAGCAGCCAAGACAGGGCCTCCTACGAGCAGTACTTC. Translating it yields CASSQDRASYEQYF. V usage is TRBV14 and J usage is TRBJ2-7; D is perhaps TRBD1 (5 bases). The CDR3 sequence is 14 residues long. Between the trimmed V and J ends, which lost 0 bases and 0 bases, there was a span of 6 bases. Looked up from germline, CDR1 is SGHDN and CDR2 is FVKESK.

V is TRBV4-1 and J is TRBJ2-1; 9 bases fit TRBD1. The CDR3 consists of 17 residues. CDR1 is MGHRA and CDR2 is YSYEKL in the germline V gene. V lost 2 bases and J lost 5; bases outside the gene matches: 10. Here the CDR3 reads CASSQRTGEVPDNEQFF. The CDR3 DNA sequence: TGCGCCAGCAGCCAACGGACAGGGGAAGTCCCCGACAATGAGCAGTTCTTC.

This clone came up a few times. The chain combines TRBV30 with TRBJ2-7; 8 positions match TRBD1. V was pared by 3 bases and J by 4 bases, with 11 bases of the junction left unmatched. The CDR3 is 15 amino acids. Germline CDR1 reads GTSNPN; CDR2 reads SVGIG (reference sequence). The CDR3 DNA is TGTGCCTGGAGGGGGGACAGGTCGGGATTATACGAGCAGTACTTC. Translated: CAWRGDRSGLYEQYF. The whole variable domain, filled in from reference TRBV30 and TRBJ2-7, reads SQTIHQWPATLVQPVGSPLSLECTVEGTSNPNLYWYRQAAGRGLQLLFYSVGIGQISSEVPQNLSASRPQDRQFILSSKKLLLSDSGFYLCAWRGDRSGLYEQYFGPGTRLTVT.

This rearrangement joins TRBV6-6 to TRBJ2-3; 10 positions agree with TRBD1. Germline V gene data show CDR1 as MNHNY and CDR2 as SVGAGI (reference sequence). V lost 6 bases, J lost 2 bases, and 8 bases stayed unmatched. The CDR3 covers 16 residues. The CDR3 DNA follows: TGTGCCAGCAGCCCCCCCGGGACAGGGGCCACAGATACGCAGTATTTT. Translating gives CASSPPGTGATDTQYF.

This clone occurred a few times. The V gene is TRBV6-6, the J gene TRBJ2-7; 9 bases are a match to TRBD1. The CDR3 has 14 residues. Germline values: CDR1 MNHNY, CDR2 SVGAGI (reference sequence). The trim removed 7 bases at V and 2 bases at J, leaving 6 bases unmatched. CDR3 in DNA: TGTGCCAGCATGGAAGGGACAGGGACCTACGAGCAGTACTTC. This codes for CASMEGTGTYEQYF.

This chain connects TRBV6-9 to TRBJ1-5; 9 nucleotides match TRBD1. Trimming took 5 bases from V and 6 from J; bases not matched to a gene: 8. The CDR3 sequence is 15 residues long. Germline CDR1 MNHGY, CDR2 SVAAGI. The CDR3 DNA sequence: TGTGCCAGCAGTCGACTGACAGGGGGTTGTCAGCCCCAGCATTTT. This translates into CASSRLTGGCQPQHF.

This clone has only one observation. The chain is built from TRBV30 and TRBJ1-1; 9 bases line up with TRBD1. The CDR3 is 13 amino acids. The J segment lost 5 bases and the V segment lost 8 bases, leaving 9 bases of the junction unmatched. CDR1 is GTSNPN, CDR2 SVGIG, per germline (reference sequence). DNA for the CDR3: TGTGCCGGAAGGGACAGGGTGGGTACTGAAGCTTTCTTT. This sequence encodes CAGRDRVGTEAFF.

The chain links TRBV7-9 to TRBJ1-2; D gene uncertain. Trimming stripped 5 bases from V and 3 bases from J, with 10 bases between. The length of the CDR3 is 13 residues. In germline, CDR1 is SEHNR, CDR2 FQNEAQ (reference sequence). The CDR3 protein is CASSVRGYYGYTF. Written as DNA, the CDR3 is TGTGCCAGCAGCGTCAGAGGATACTATGGCTACACCTTC. The full variable domain, completed using reference TRBV7-9 and TRBJ1-2, is DTGVSQNPRHKITKRGQNVTFRCDPISEHNRLYWYRQTLGQGPEFLTYFQNEAQLEKSRLLSDRFSAERPKGSFSTLEIQRTEQGDSAMYLCASSVRGYYGYTFGSGTRLTVV.

This chain links TRBV5-1 with TRBJ2-2; 7 bases line up with TRBD1. V lost 4 bases, J lost 5 bases, and 8 bases stayed unmatched. CDR1 and CDR2 (germline): SGHRS, YFSETQ. The CDR3 totals 15 residues. The CDR3 loop reads CASSHRDSGTGELFF. CDR3 DNA sequence: TGCGCCAGCAGCCACCGGGACAGTGGGACCGGGGAGCTGTTTTTT.

The genes are TRBV5-6 and TRBJ1-4; possibly TRBD1 for D (5 bases). Germline loops: CDR1 SGHDT, CDR2 YYEEEE. V was shortened by 0 bases and J by 7 bases, with 13 bases between the two germline ends. This CDR3 has 15 amino acids. CDR3 nucleotide sequence: TGTGCCAGCAGCTTGGGCCAGGGCGGGGGTGAAAAACTGTTTTTT. Translation: CASSLGQGGGEKLFF.

This chain links TRBV29-1 with TRBJ2-3; TRBD1 agrees at 8 bases. The V gene end was trimmed by 4 bases and the J gene end by 4 bases; junction bases not matched to a gene: 10. In germline, CDR1 is SQVTM, CDR2 ANQGSEA. The CDR3 has 15 amino acids. As DNA, the CDR3 is TGCAGCGTTGCCCGGGACAGGAGGGAGGCAGATACGCAGTATTTT. This encodes CSVARDRREADTQYF.

The J gene is TRBJ2-1, the V gene TRBV5-1; 12 bases align to TRBD2. The V gene's germline CDR1 is SGHRS and CDR2 YFSETQ. The CDR3 runs 18 residues. After removal of 8 bases from V and 1 base from J, the junction contained 13 bases not matched to a gene. The CDR3 DNA follows: TGCGCCAGAGGCAACCGACTAGCGGGAGATAATTCCTACAATGAGCAGTTCTTC. It codes for CARGNRLAGDNSYNEQFF.

This clone has just a few counts. Written as DNA, the CDR3 is TGTGCCAGCAGCCAAACAGCATTTAAGTTCGAGCAGTACTTC. It yields the protein CASSQTAFKFEQYF. The rearrangement links TRBV7-9 to TRBJ2-7, with D unclear. The CDR3 length is 14 residues. Germline V gene data show CDR1 as SEHNR and CDR2 as FQNEAQ (reference sequence). The germline V and J ends were trimmed by 5 bases and 6 bases, with 17 bases remaining between them.